This entry lists 21 T cell receptor beta chains sequenced from one sample in a study of shared clonotypes between healthy human individuals. Using immunoSEQ multiplex PCR, the repertoire was profiled, and TCRdb retains in-frame clones only, with some absent. The table has roughly 1 million clones, approximately 68% seen once. The specimen was memory CD4+ T cells sorted from blood. Stated subset: CD45RA-negative fraction. The receptors shown here come from a man aged 18 to 35 in good health.

This clone was seen just once. This specimen includes other DNA sequences encoding the same CDR3. The V and J genes are TRBV15 and TRBJ1-3; possibly TRBD1 for D (5 bases). CDR1 and CDR2 (germline): LNHNV, YYDKDF (reference sequence). Trimming took off 3 bases at V and 0 bases at J, with 6 bases between the two ends. The CDR3 totals 14 residues. CDR3 sequence: CATSRGDSGNTIYF. The CDR3 region has the DNA TGTGCCACCAGCAGGGGGGACTCTGGAAACACCATATATTTT. The full variable domain, its missing parts supplied by reference TRBV15 and TRBJ1-3, is DAMVIQNPRYQVTQFGKPVTLSCSQTLNHNVMYWYQQKSSQAPKLLFHYYDKDFNNEADTPDNFQSRRPNTSFCFLDIRSPGLGDTAMYLCATSRGDSGNTIYFGEGSWLTVV.

The chain carries TRBV7-2 and TRBJ1-4, with TRBD1 as a possible D gene (5 bases). The V gene lost 5 bases and the J gene lost 4 bases, with 14 bases spanning the gap. The germline V gene has CDR1 SGHTA and CDR2 FQGNSA. The CDR3 covers 15 residues. DNA of the CDR3: TGTGCCAGCAGCCTAGGGGTTGGCATTAATGAAAAACTGTTTTTT. Translation gives CASSLGVGINEKLFF.

A few counts support this clone. J is TRBJ1-1 and V is TRBV19; no reliable D call. Trimming shortened V by 5 bases and J by 4 bases, and 17 bases separated the two germline ends. The germline CDR1 and CDR2 sequences are LNHDA and SQIVND (reference sequence). The CDR3 consists of 15 residues. Written as DNA, the CDR3 is TGTGCCAGTAGTTTTAACCCTGCCGGCGCCACTGAAGCTTTCTTT. It specifies CASSFNPAGATEAFF. The whole variable domain, filled in from reference TRBV19 and TRBJ1-1, reads DGGITQSPKYLFRKEGQNVTLSCEQNLNHDAMYWYRQDPGQGLRLIYYSQIVNDFQKGDIAEGYSVSREKKESFPLTVTSAQKNPTAFYLCASSFNPAGATEAFFGQGTRLTVV.

The rearrangement links TRBV7-9 to TRBJ1-2, with D perhaps matching TRBD1 (6 bases). Looked up from germline, CDR1 is SEHNR and CDR2 is FQNEAQ (reference sequence). V was pared by 5 bases and J by 7 bases, with 17 bases between. This CDR3 has 14 residues. Here the CDR3 DNA reads TGTGCCAGCAGCGTCCGGGACAAGGGCGGTGGCTACACCTTC. Its protein product is CASSVRDKGGGYTF.

V usage is TRBV14 and J usage is TRBJ2-7, with 8 bases identical to TRBD1. CDR1 and CDR2 from the germline V gene are SGHDN and FVKESK. This CDR3 comprises 15 residues. V shed 0 bases, J shed 5 bases, and the junction held 6 bases outside the gene matches. CDR3 coding DNA: TGTGCCAGCAGCCAAGACGGAGGCAGGGGGCACGAGCAGTACTTC. It yields the protein CASSQDGGRGHEQYF.

CDR3 in amino acids: CASSPRTSVGETQYF. In nucleotides, the CDR3 is TGTGCCAGCAGTCCCAGGACTAGCGTCGGGGAGACCCAGTACTTC. The chain employs TRBV27 and TRBJ2-5; 9 bases map to TRBD2. V was clipped by 5 bases and J by 5 bases; unmatched bases: 9. Germline CDR1 and CDR2: MNHEY and SMNVEV (reference sequence). This CDR3 region has 15 residues.

The chain is built from TRBV6-1 and TRBJ2-7; 8 bases map to TRBD1. J was trimmed by 0 bases and V by 1 base; bases with no gene match: 2. Per germline, CDR1 MNHNS and CDR2 SASEGT. The length of the CDR3 is 15 residues. The CDR3 DNA reads TGTGCCAGCAGTGAAGAGCAGGGGGCCTCCTACGAGCAGTACTTC. It specifies CASSEEQGASYEQYF.

V usage is TRBV19 and J usage is TRBJ2-2; a possible D gene is TRBD2 (6 bases). Trimming pared 6 bases from V and 4 bases from J, leaving 18 bases between. Germline V lookup: CDR1 LNHDA, CDR2 SQIVND (reference sequence). This CDR3 spans 16 amino acids. The CDR3 nucleotides are TGTGCCAGTAGCCCCACTAGCCCTCGAGGCACCGGGGAGCTGTTTTTT. Translated, it gives CASSPTSPRGTGELFF.

This clone came up once. The V call is TRBV5-4, the J call TRBJ2-2, with D maybe TRBD2 (6 bases). The CDR3 runs 13 residues. V dropped 4 bases and J dropped 7 bases, with 11 bases sitting between them. CDR1 SGHNT and CDR2 YYREEE come from the germline V gene (reference sequence). The CDR3 nucleotides read TGTGCCAGCAGCCCGGAGGGTCGCGGGGAGCTGTTTTTT. It is translated as CASSPEGRGELFF.

This sequence joins TRBV7-8 and TRBJ1-6; D not certain. Germline CDR1 is SGHVS and CDR2 is FQNEAQ. The CDR3 sequence is 12 residues long. Trimming took off 2 bases at V and 10 bases at J, with 6 bases between the two ends. Written as DNA, the CDR3 is TGTGCCAGCAGCTTACTGTTCTCACCCCTCCACTTT. The encoded protein is CASSLLFSPLHF. The whole variable domain, filled in from reference TRBV7-8 and TRBJ1-6, reads GAGVSQSPRYKVAKRGQDVALRCDPISGHVSLFWYQQALGQGPEFLTYFQNEAQLDKSGLPSDRFFAERPEGSVSTLKIQRTQQEDSAVYLCASSLLFSPLHFGNGTRLTVT.

The V and J genes are TRBV19 and TRBJ1-2; 7 bases are shared with TRBD1. With 1 base clipped from V and 14 bases from J, the junction kept 10 bases outside the gene matches. The germline V gene encodes CDR1 LNHDA and CDR2 SQIVND (reference sequence). The CDR3 covers 13 residues. This chain's CDR3 is CASSIGGTAAETF. The CDR3 nucleotides are TGTGCCAGTAGTATAGGGGGGACAGCGGCGGAGACCTTC. Using reference TRBV19 and TRBJ1-2 for the parts outside the CDR3, the full variable domain is DGGITQSPKYLFRKEGQNVTLSCEQNLNHDAMYWYRQDPGQGLRLIYYSQIVNDFQKGDIAEGYSVSREKKESFPLTVTSAQKNPTAFYLCASSIGGTAAETFGSGTRLTVV.

The V gene is TRBV6-1, the J gene TRBJ1-1; no definite D call. V was pared by 2 bases and J by 5 bases, with 6 bases between. Per the germline V gene, CDR1 is MNHNS and CDR2 is SASEGT. This CDR3 region has 12 residues. The CDR3 reads CASSERKTEAFF. The CDR3 DNA reads TGTGCCAGCAGTGAACGGAAGACTGAAGCTTTCTTT.

The chain links TRBV29-1 to TRBJ2-2, with 7 nucleotides matching TRBD2. Germline lookup yields CDR1 SQVTM and CDR2 ANQGSEA. CDR3 size: 16 residues. V lost 4 bases, J lost 3 bases, and 11 bases stayed unmatched. CDR3 coding DNA: TGCAGCGTTGGTAACGGGGGGTTAGGAGACACCGGGGAGCTGTTTTTT. This sequence encodes CSVGNGGLGDTGELFF.

Points on this clone: This CDR3 is also generated by other DNA sequences in the sample. This rearrangement joins TRBV28 to TRBJ1-1, with D maybe TRBD1 (6 bases). V lost 4 bases and J 0 bases, leaving 9 bases between the germline ends. CDR1 and CDR2 from the germline V gene are MDHEN and SYDVKM. This CDR3 is built from 14 residues. As DNA, the CDR3 is TGTGCCAGCAGTTCAAGGGGGATGAACACTGAAGCTTTCTTT. Translated: CASSSRGMNTEAFF.

The V gene is TRBV9, the J gene TRBJ2-1; 7 bases agree with TRBD2. The germline V gene has CDR1 SGDLS and CDR2 YYNGEE. CDR3 length: 16 residues. Losses at the gene ends were 0 bases for V and 4 bases for J; bases not matched to a gene: 7. The CDR3 bases are TGTGCCAGCAGCGTAGACGGGGGGATGAATTACAATGAGCAGTTCTTC. Its protein product is CASSVDGGMNYNEQFF.

This clone was observed a handful of times. The rearrangement uses TRBV19 and TRBJ1-6, with TRBD1 matching 8 bases. Trimming took 7 bases from V and 5 from J; bases not matched to a gene: 7. This CDR3 is built from 15 residues. The germline CDR1 and CDR2 sequences are LNHDA and SQIVND (reference sequence). Here the CDR3 reads CASNPRDRNNSPLHF. DNA for the CDR3: TGTGCCAGTAATCCTCGGGACAGGAATAATTCACCCCTCCACTTT.

This clone was observed at least ten times. The rearrangement joins TRBV28 to TRBJ1-1; D is unclear. CDR3 length: 14 residues. Germline assignment: CDR1 MDHEN and CDR2 SYDVKM. V lost 6 bases, J lost 3 bases, and 14 bases lay in between. The CDR3 spells CASSRQNSDTEAFF. The CDR3, as DNA: TGTGCCAGCAGCCGGCAAAATAGCGACACTGAAGCTTTCTTT. The complete variable domain, with remaining parts taken from reference TRBV28 and TRBJ1-1, reads DVKVTQSSRYLVKRTGEKVFLECVQDMDHENMFWYRQDPGLGLRLIYFSYDVKMKEKGDIPEGYSVSREKKERFSLILESASTNQTSMYLCASSRQNSDTEAFFGQGTRLTVV.

This clone has just a few counts. The V and J genes are TRBV5-1 and TRBJ1-2, with D tentatively TRBD1 (6 bases). V lost 5 bases to trimming and J lost 8 bases, with 25 bases between them. Germline V gene lookup returns CDR1 SGHRS and CDR2 YFSETQ. The CDR3 is 16 residues long. The CDR3 here is CASRLDSGWDTNGYTF. The CDR3 coding sequence is TGCGCCAGCAGACTCGACTCGGGATGGGACACGAACGGCTACACCTTC.

The chain carries TRBV30 and TRBJ1-1, with a tentative D call TRBD1 (6 bases). Germline-derived CDR1 and CDR2 are GTSNPN and SVGIG (reference sequence). The CDR3 spans 17 residues. The ends were cut back, 0 bases at V and 0 bases at J, with 17 bases in the middle. The CDR3 loop is CAWSVRRGAALNTEAFF. As DNA, the CDR3 is TGTGCCTGGAGTGTAAGGAGGGGGGCCGCCTTGAACACTGAAGCTTTCTTT. Combining the CDR3 with reference TRBV30 and TRBJ1-1 gives the whole variable domain SQTIHQWPATLVQPVGSPLSLECTVEGTSNPNLYWYRQAAGRGLQLLFYSVGIGQISSEVPQNLSASRPQDRQFILSSKKLLLSDSGFYLCAWSVRRGAALNTEAFFGQGTRLTVV.

This clone was counted only a few times. The chain has TRBV5-1 and TRBJ1-4; 7 nucleotides align to TRBD1. The V gene end was trimmed by 0 bases and the J gene end by 2 bases; junction bases not matched to a gene: 1. CDR3 length equals 15 residues. In germline, CDR1 is SGHRS, CDR2 YFSETQ. The CDR3 nucleotides are TGCGCCAGCAGCTTGGACAGGGGTACTAATGAAAAACTGTTTTTT. It specifies CASSLDRGTNEKLFF.

In its sample, this clone was seen a few times. V is TRBV29-1 and J is TRBJ2-7; D remains ambiguous. In germline, CDR1 is SQVTM, CDR2 ANQGSEA. V was pared by 7 bases and J by 0 bases, with 7 bases between. CDR3 length equals 11 residues. The CDR3 region has the DNA TGCAGCGCTTCAGGCTCCTACGAGCAGTACTTC. Its translation is CSASGSYEQYF.